This T cell receptor (beta chain) was recovered during a study of brain T cells in children with intractable seizures. The length of the CDR3 is 16 residues. CDR1 is SGHRS, CDR2 YFSETQ, per germline. V trimming: 4 bases; J trimming: 9 bases; junction bases outside the gene matches: 11. For this clone: Its antigen is undetermined.

Method: immunoSEQ multiplex PCR; TCRdb's copy keeps in-frame clones and lacks some. Of 340,000 or so clones in the sample, about 94% were seen once. The time point: blood from clinic visit 5 months post-surgery; TSC patient then seizure free. Only cases whose brain tissue showed the highest T cell transcript signatures were sequenced. At least one anti-epileptic drug was given before surgery. Study-level points and caveats: Pre- and post-surgery blood differed in depth, so pre-surgery absences may be undersampling. HCMV serostatus was not known, and viral specificity came from CDR3 similarity only.

Sequencing used peripheral blood, obtained approximately 5 months after surgery. This receptor was obtained from a boy less than two years old with tuberous sclerosis and intractable seizures. This chain connects TRBV5-1 to TRBJ1-6; 9 nucleotides match TRBD1. CDR3 in amino acids: CASSALADRGISPLHF. DNA for the CDR3: TGCGCCAGCAGCGCATTGGCCGACAGGGGGATTTCACCCCTCCACTTT.